The 28 T cell receptor beta chains given below trace back to one sample, sequenced in a study of T cells in Graves' hyperthyroidism and ophthalmopathy. The investigators amplified TCR beta CDR3 regions from RNA transcripts. A first-round RT-PCR of the TCR CDR3 used the HTBI primer set. TCRdb re-called the multiplex PCR reads through MiXCR, storing one row per CDR3 protein. The repertoire holds about 290,000 distinct CDR3 sequences, with roughly 15% as singletons. The sample taken for sequencing was blood. Every receptor here comes from a middle-aged woman with Graves' hyperthyroidism.

This clonotype was found many times. This chain uses TRBV7-3 with TRBJ2-1, with D perhaps being TRBD1 or TRBD2 (5 bases each). Trimming took 2 bases from V and 7 from J, leaving 6 bases between them. This CDR3 has 12 residues. Germline V gene sequence: CDR1 SGHTA, CDR2 FQGTGA. The CDR3 DNA sequence: TGTGCCAGCAGCTTATGGGGGAATGAGCAGTTCTTC. It translates to CASSLWGNEQFF.

This clonotype was seen a handful of times. The chain joins TRBV4-1 to TRBJ1-1, with D uncertain. Trimming removed 4 bases from V and 4 bases from J, with 10 bases in between. Per the germline V gene, CDR1 is MGHRA and CDR2 is YSYEKL. CDR3 length: 13 residues. The CDR3 bases are TGCGCCAGCAGCCTTTACGACACCACTGAAGCTTTCTTT. Its translation: CASSLYDTTEAFF.

This clonotype came up many times. This sequence joins TRBV2 and TRBJ1-1; D unclear. Germline loops: CDR1 SNHLY, CDR2 FYNNEI. This CDR3 has 13 residues. V lost 2 bases to trimming and J lost 2 bases, with 6 bases between them. The CDR3 sequence is CASSEPLNTEAFF. CDR3 bases: TGTGCCAGCAGTGAACCACTTAACACTGAAGCTTTCTTT.

This clonotype was found once. This chain connects TRBV9 to TRBJ1-6, with D possibly matching TRBD1 (5 bases). The CDR3 has 15 residues. With 2 bases removed from V and 7 bases from J, the gap between germline ends came to 13 bases. Looked up from germline, CDR1 is SGDLS and CDR2 is YYNGEE. CDR3 protein: CASSVGGSGNSPLHF. CDR3 coding DNA: TGTGCCAGCAGCGTTGGGGGGTCGGGGAATTCACCCCTCCACTTT.

This clonotype has a count of ten or more. This chain joins TRBV12-3 or TRBV12-4 and TRBJ2-7; D unresolved. V was shortened by 3 bases and J by 3 bases, with 6 bases between the two germline ends. CDR3 length equals 12 residues. In DNA form, the CDR3 reads TGTGCCAGCAGTTTGGCGATCTACGAGCAGTACTTC. Protein sequence: CASSLAIYEQYF.

This rearrangement joins TRBV29-1 to TRBJ2-5, with D maybe TRBD2 (6 bases). The V gene's germline CDR1 is SQVTM and CDR2 ANQGSEA. This CDR3 has 11 residues. Between the trimmed V and J ends, which lost 6 bases and 8 bases, there was a span of 13 bases. The DNA of the CDR3 is TGCAGCGTCTGGGAGGCCGGCACCCAGTACTTC. This codes for CSVWEAGTQYF.

Ten or more counts support this clonotype. The chain carries TRBV2 and TRBJ2-1; 11 positions match TRBD2. The J segment lost 3 bases and the V segment lost 8 bases, leaving 3 bases of the junction unmatched. Germline lookup yields CDR1 SNHLY and CDR2 FYNNEI. This CDR3 comprises 14 residues. The CDR3 region has the DNA TGTGCCAGCCGGGGACTAGCGGACTACAATGAGCAGTTCTTC. Translation: CASRGLADYNEQFF.

J is TRBJ1-2 and V is TRBV5-8; D is unclear. Germline CDR1 SGHTS, CDR2 YDEGEE. This CDR3 comprises 14 residues. The V end was cut by 2 bases, the J end by 4 bases, with 12 bases between. DNA for the CDR3: TGTGCCAGCAGCTTTTGGGAGGGCACCTATGGCTACACCTTC. It yields the protein CASSFWEGTYGYTF. The full variable domain, rest sourced from reference TRBV5-8 and TRBJ1-2, is EAGVTQSPTHLIKTRGQQATLRCSPISGHTSVYWYQQALGLGLQFLLWYDEGEERNRGNFPPRFSGRQFPNYSSELNVNALELEDSALYLCASSFWEGTYGYTFGSGTRLTVV.

The chain carries TRBV20-1 and TRBJ2-1; D may be TRBD2 (6 bases). Trimming took 6 bases from V and 0 from J, leaving 18 bases between them. The CDR3 extends over 16 amino acids. In germline, CDR1 is DFQATT, CDR2 SNEGSKA (reference sequence). CDR3 nucleotides: TGCAGTGCGAGCGAAACCGGGACTCCCTCCTACAATGAGCAGTTCTTC. Amino acids: CSASETGTPSYNEQFF.

This clonotype appeared many times. V and J are TRBV12-3 or TRBV12-4 and TRBJ2-6; tentatively, D is TRBD1 (5 bases). The ends were cut back, 2 bases at V and 0 bases at J, with 14 bases in the middle. The CDR3 has 18 residues. The DNA of the CDR3 is TGTGCCAGCAGTTTAAAGGCCAGGGCCCTCTCTGGGGCCAACGTCCTGACTTTC. The encoded protein is CASSLKARALSGANVLTF.

There are a few counts of this clonotype. CDR3 loop: CASGLLTSHEQFF. As DNA, the CDR3 is TGTGCTAGTGGTTTGTTGACTAGCCACGAGCAGTTCTTC. The chain has TRBV12-5 and TRBJ2-1, with 7 bases lining up with TRBD2. The CDR3 length is 13 residues. Germline V gives CDR1 LGHNT, CDR2 FRNRAP. V shed 2 bases, J shed 10 bases, and the junction held 5 bases outside the gene matches.

This clonotype has at least ten counts. The gene calls are TRBV2 and TRBJ2-3; TRBD1 might be the D (6 bases). The CDR3 is made up of 15 amino acids. Germline values: CDR1 SNHLY, CDR2 FYNNEI. Trimming cost V 6 bases and J 6 bases, with 19 bases left between them. CDR3 coding DNA: TGTGCCAGCAGATCCTTGTCACAGGGAGCGGATACGCAGTATTTT. Its translation is CASRSLSQGADTQYF.

Only a few counts were recorded for this clonotype. The V and J genes are TRBV10-3 and TRBJ1-3, with D hard to call. The CDR3 has 12 residues. Germline lookup yields CDR1 ENHRY and CDR2 SYGVKD. Trimming shortened V by 3 bases and J by 4 bases, and 4 bases separated the two germline ends. The CDR3 DNA is TGTGCCATCAGTGATTCGGGAAACACCATATATTTT. Translation: CAISDSGNTIYF.

For this clonotype: This may be a read error: a much more frequent sequence differs by one nucleotide. The chain joins TRBV10-1 to TRBJ2-2, with a possible D match to TRBD1 (6 bases). This CDR3 comprises 15 residues. Germline V gene sequence: CDR1 WNHNN, CDR2 SYGVQD (reference sequence). Trimming removed 3 bases at V and 1 base at J, with 9 bases between. The CDR3 DNA follows: TGCGCCAGCAGTGATGGACAGATGAACACCGGGGAGCTGTTTTTT. The encoded protein is CASSDGQMNTGELFF.

This clonotype was detected a few times. The chain joins TRBV5-1 to TRBJ2-5; the D gene is possibly TRBD2 (7 bases). V was shortened by 5 bases and J by 7 bases, with 21 bases between the two germline ends. Germline assignment: CDR1 SGHRS and CDR2 YFSETQ. This CDR3 has 15 residues. CDR3: CASRRDTGTKVTQYF. For the CDR3, the DNA is TGCGCCAGCAGGCGCGACACAGGGACTAAGGTGACCCAGTACTTC.

This clonotype has just a few counts. V and J are TRBV20-1 and TRBJ1-5; 8 positions match TRBD1. V trimming: 0 bases; J trimming: 0 bases; junction bases outside the gene matches: 7. This CDR3 is 17 amino acids long. The germline CDR1 and CDR2 sequences are DFQATT and SNEGSKA (reference sequence). The chain's CDR3 is CSARDSTGVNSNQPQHF. For the CDR3, the DNA is TGCAGTGCTAGAGACTCGACAGGGGTAAATAGCAATCAGCCCCAGCATTTT.

This clonotype was seen many times. V and J are TRBV7-8 and TRBJ1-4; perhaps TRBD1 as D (5 bases). The CDR3 runs to 15 residues. Looked up from germline, CDR1 is SGHVS and CDR2 is FQNEAQ. The V and J ends lost 3 bases and 8 bases respectively, with 16 bases between them. CDR3 amino acids: CASSFGAGLGEKLFF. Here the CDR3 DNA reads TGTGCCAGCAGCTTTGGGGCAGGGCTAGGCGAAAAACTGTTTTTT.

This clonotype was detected ten times or more. The V gene is TRBV20-1, the J gene TRBJ2-2, with a weak D call TRBD2 (6 bases). CDR1 is DFQATT, CDR2 SNEGSKA, per germline (reference sequence). V lost 4 bases and J lost 7, with 13 bases in between. This CDR3 is 13 amino acids long. In DNA, the CDR3 is TGCAGTGCTACTGGGACTGGTCACGGGGAGCTGTTTTTT. It encodes CSATGTGHGELFF.

This clonotype was observed many times. The chain employs TRBV19 and TRBJ1-1; D gene unclear. Germline V CDR1 and CDR2: LNHDA, SQIVND (reference sequence). The CDR3 contains 12 residues. The V end lost 3 bases, the J end lost 14 bases, and 16 bases lay between the germline ends. CDR3 in DNA: TGTGCCAGTAGTATGTCGGCATCCCCCAGCTTCTTT. Protein product: CASSMSASPSFF.

This clonotype was picked up many times. This rearrangement joins TRBV28 to TRBJ1-1; D not resolved. CDR1 is MDHEN, CDR2 SYDVKM, per germline. This CDR3 has 12 amino acids. The germline V and J ends were trimmed by 7 bases and 1 base, with 7 bases remaining between them. This CDR3 reads CASKEPNTEAFF. Written as DNA, the CDR3 is TGTGCCAGCAAGGAACCGAACACTGAAGCTTTCTTT.

The V gene is TRBV29-1, the J gene TRBJ2-1, with D hard to call. V was trimmed by 6 bases and J by 2 bases, leaving 8 bases between them. The V gene's germline CDR1 is SQVTM and CDR2 ANQGSEA. The CDR3 length is 12 residues. The CDR3 DNA sequence: TGCAGCGTACAAAAGCCCTACAATGAGCAGTTCTTC. It codes for CSVQKPYNEQFF.

J is TRBJ1-1 and V is TRBV7-2; D perhaps matches TRBD1 (6 bases). The CDR3 totals 15 residues. From germline, CDR1 is SGHTA and CDR2 FQGNSA. V was clipped by 3 bases and J by 3 bases, with 14 bases between them. The CDR3 region is CASSLTGLLDTEAFF. The CDR3 bases are TGTGCCAGCAGCTTGACAGGTTTATTGGACACTGAAGCTTTCTTT.

This clonotype occurred many times. The rearrangement joins TRBV3-1 to TRBJ1-2; D not resolved. CDR1 LGHDT and CDR2 YNNKEL come from the germline V gene (reference sequence). This CDR3 is built from 12 residues. V lost 3 bases to trimming and J lost 8 bases, with 10 bases between them. The CDR3 here is CASSQSEGGYTF. As DNA, the CDR3 is TGTGCCAGCAGCCAGTCGGAGGGCGGCTACACCTTC.

In this sample, this clonotype turned up many times. The J gene is TRBJ1-1, the V gene TRBV30; the D gene is possibly TRBD1 (5 bases). This CDR3 has 13 amino acids. In germline, CDR1 is GTSNPN, CDR2 SVGIG (reference sequence). Trimming pared 7 bases from V and 0 bases from J, leaving 12 bases between. CDR3 DNA sequence: TGTGCCTCCTGCCGGGGGATGAACACTGAAGCTTTCTTT. Amino acid sequence: CASCRGMNTEAFF.

This clonotype was found many times. The chain links TRBV7-2 to TRBJ1-5; 8 positions agree with TRBD1. The CDR3 length is 16 residues. Germline lookup yields CDR1 SGHTA and CDR2 FQGNSA. J was trimmed by 4 bases and V by 2 bases; bases with no gene match: 7. The CDR3 sequence: CASSLYRDRKNQPQHF. The DNA of the CDR3 is TGTGCCAGCAGCTTATACCGGGACAGGAAAAATCAGCCCCAGCATTTT.

This clonotype has at least ten counts. CDR3 loop: CASTGTGGKGTQYF. The DNA of the CDR3 is TGTGCCAGCACCGGGACAGGGGGGAAAGGGACCCAGTACTTC. The chain links TRBV2 to TRBJ2-5; TRBD1 agrees at 11 bases. The CDR3 is 14 amino acids. V dropped 7 bases and J dropped 7; count of bases not matched to a gene: 8. Germline CDR1 and CDR2: SNHLY and FYNNEI.

This clonotype was picked up many times. The genes are TRBV14 and TRBJ1-3, with TRBD1 matching over 8 bases. The CDR3 extends over 15 amino acids. The V segment lost 4 bases and the J segment 2 bases; nucleotides outside the gene matches: 4. Germline V lookup: CDR1 SGHDN, CDR2 FVKESK. CDR3 protein: CASSPPGQAGNTIYF. The CDR3 DNA reads TGTGCCAGCAGCCCCCCGGGACAGGCTGGAAACACCATATATTTT.

This clonotype was seen at least ten times. The chain employs TRBV9 and TRBJ1-2; the D is unclear. The CDR3 totals 15 residues. The V gene's germline CDR1 is SGDLS and CDR2 YYNGEE. V shed 0 bases and J shed 0 bases, with 9 bases lying between them. Written as DNA, the CDR3 is TGTGCCAGCAGCGTAGGAGGCAGCACTAACTATGGCTACACCTTC. It yields the protein CASSVGGSTNYGYTF.